A single T cell receptor (beta chain) is shown here with its context. What it binds is not known. This CDR3 is built from 15 residues. Per the germline V gene, CDR1 is MNHEY and CDR2 is SVGAGI. The data originate from a study of T cells expressing NK-cell markers. About the study: Investigators obtained TCR beta repertoires from sorted CD3+CD56+NKG2C+, CD3+CD56+NKG2C- and CD3+CD56-NKG2C+ T cells. Seropositivity for HCMV was found in most of the eight sequenced donors, with one seronegative.

Points from the study as a whole: HCMV specificity of the expanded NKG2C+ T cell clones stayed unclear. Top CD8+ clonotypes included the dominant CD3+CD56+NKG2C+ clonotypes in several donors.

TCRdb re-called the 5' RACE reads and shows each CDR3 protein once, DNA omitted. Recorded for this sample: fewer than 400,000 distinct CDR3 sequences. The sequenced sample consisted of blood T cells: a sorted CD56 or NKG2C T cell subset, CD4+ or CD8+ T cells, or bulk PBMC T cells (not recorded which). The rearrangement joins TRBV6-5 to TRBJ1-5; there is no DNA to check the TCRdb D call of TRBD1. The sequence derives from a woman between 45 and 60 years old in good health. CDR3 amino acids: CASSPGRSGLQPQHF.